This entry describes one T cell receptor beta chain. Its binding antigen is unknown. Per-base qualities were not stored, and no clone one base away is much larger. CDR1 and CDR2 are drawn from the germline V gene: MGHRA, YSYEKL. V drops 0 bases and J drops 15 bases, leaving 15 bases in between. The CDR3, from cysteine to phenylalanine, totals 13 residues. The CDR3 DNA has 39 bases and is translated from base 1. This record belongs to a study of T cell responses to AZD1222 COVID-19 vaccine (dated by TCRdb to about 2021). About the study as a whole: AZD1222 recipients given second doses at about 4 weeks or at about 12 weeks were pooled, since spike-specific TCR depth and breadth were not found to differ between the two schedules. Trial participants were enrolled into age subgroups of 18-55, 56-69 and 70-plus years, which contained about 150, 27 and 61 TCR-sequenced participants, respectively. A total of 233 trial participants underwent TCR sequencing, of whom 200 to 220 had received two doses of AZD1222 and around 25 had received two doses of the MenACWY control vaccine. Overall results and qualifications from the work: A significant rise in spike-specific TCR breadth and depth was observed after two AZD1222 doses relative to day 0 and relative to MenACWY recipients. Conclusions about previously exposed vaccinees are limited because only a handful of AZD1222 recipients were SARS-CoV-2 seropositive at baseline. Epitopes outside the regions mutated in the B.1.351 and B.1.1.7 variants were reportedly recognized by nearly half of the unique spike-specific TCRs. The 56-69-year group was small, and its depth increase did not reach significance, likely because of low power. The vaccine-associated CD4 TCRs covered the entire spike protein, and the dominant responses fell in regions 160-218 and 743-854. Because no samples from the day 14 peak response were available, repertoires could be characterized only after the peak T cell response. Participants were mostly white British, with more females than males. The authors suggested clonal diversity may have been underestimated.

The time point label of this sample denotes: baseline before first vaccination. The vaccinee samples were drawn from two UK trials, COV001 and COV002, one of which was a single-blind randomized controlled phase 2/3 trial testing AZD1222 (ChAdOx1 nCoV-19) in healthy adults. For TCRbeta chain sequencing, PBMC samples from trial participants were taken at day 0 and at day 28 after the second dose. The CDR3 regions of human TCRbeta chains were analyzed by immunosequencing. The paper's data handling went like this. TCRs in the repertoires were matched against a reference library of SARS-CoV-2-specific TCRs that had been generated with the MIRA antigen-specificity platform. Breadth was defined as the fraction of unique TCRs that were SARS-CoV-2-associated, and depth was defined as the fraction of total T cells that were SARS-CoV-2-associated. Each spike-specific TCR was assigned to its reactive spike region and to a CD4 or CD8 class using the MIRA data. Log10-transformed breadth and depth values were compared by one-way ANOVA with Sidak's multiple comparisons tests. TCRdb's version of the immuneACCESS table is confined to in-frame rearrangements and falls short of the full clone set. An unresolved V gene accounts for under half of the shortfall where checked; the remainder is of unknown origin. For V, J and clone size, that table is used; D and trimming come from the DNA. The sample profile shows 110,000 to 150,000 clones; 85% to 90% of them were found once. Of the sample, approximately 1.5% is held by the ten largest clones.

The sequencing used peripheral blood, collected on day 0 of AZD1222 vaccination. The receptor's source is an adult in good health. The chain uses TRBV4-1 and TRBJ1-5; the D gene is possibly TRBD1, with 5 bases matching. The encoded CDR3 is CASSQDQRGRRHF. Here is the DNA: TGCGCCAGCAGCCAAGATCAACGGGGCCGACGGCATTTT.